The 22 T cell receptor beta chains below all came from one sample that was sequenced in a study of Graves' ophthalmopathy and Graves' hyperthyroidism. Investigators amplified TCR beta CDR3 regions from RNA transcripts. RT-PCR with HTBI primers came first, then second-round multiplex PCR. In TCRdb, the multiplex PCR reads were re-called with MiXCR into one record per CDR3 protein. The sample lists hundreds of thousands of distinct CDR3 sequences, about 40% seen once, with 2.5% to 3.5% in the top ten. Sequencing was carried out using peripheral blood. These receptors came from an adult man with Graves' ophthalmopathy.

The chain combines TRBV7-2 with TRBJ2-5; 10 nucleotides match TRBD1. This CDR3 comprises 16 residues. With 6 bases clipped from V and 5 bases from J, the junction kept 12 bases outside the gene matches. Per the germline V gene, CDR1 is SGHTA and CDR2 is FQGNSA. CDR3 nucleotide sequence: TGTGCCAGCAGTGCCGGGACAGGGGCGGAAATCGAGACCCAGTACTTC. Translated, it gives CASSAGTGAEIETQYF.

The chain employs TRBV24-1 and TRBJ1-6, with 11 bases matching TRBD1. Germline-derived CDR1 and CDR2 are KGHDR and SFDVKD. The CDR3 runs 17 residues. The junction had 11 bases not matched to a gene; V was cut back by 3 bases and J by 11 bases. CDR3 DNA sequence: TGTGCCACCAGTGATGAACCGGGACAGGGGGATTTCGCACCCCTCCACTTT. It specifies CATSDEPGQGDFAPLHF.

V and J are TRBV9 and TRBJ2-2; tentatively, D is TRBD2 (6 bases). V was pared by 0 bases and J by 4 bases, with 19 bases between. The CDR3 is 18 amino acids. The germline V gene has CDR1 SGDLS and CDR2 YYNGEE. This chain's CDR3 is CASSVAGTSSLLTGELFF. The CDR3 DNA is TGTGCCAGCAGCGTAGCAGGCACTAGCAGTTTACTCACCGGGGAGCTGTTTTTT.

This clonotype appeared a few times. The rearrangement uses TRBV11-2 and TRBJ2-2; possible D gene TRBD2, 6 bases. In germline, CDR1 is SGHAT, CDR2 FQNNGV. V lost 5 bases, J lost 4 bases, and 14 bases lay in between. The length of the CDR3 is 15 residues. The CDR3 DNA is TGTGCCAGCAGCCAAGTTCTAGCGAGCACCGGGGAGCTGTTTTTT. It translates to CASSQVLASTGELFF.

This clonotype was seen many times. The chain combines TRBV12-3 or TRBV12-4 with TRBJ2-5, with 8 positions matching TRBD2. V lost 7 bases, J lost 5 bases, and 9 bases stayed unmatched. CDR3 size: 14 residues. CDR3 sequence reads: CASTVSGGGETQYF. The DNA for the CDR3 is TGTGCCAGCACCGTCAGCGGGGGAGGGGAGACCCAGTACTTC.

The gene calls are TRBV5-8 and TRBJ1-2, with D uncertain. The CDR3 totals 13 residues. Germline loops: CDR1 SGHTS, CDR2 YDEGEE. Trimming took off 3 bases at V and 8 bases at J, with 14 bases between the two ends. This CDR3 reads CASSWEWSRGYTF. The CDR3 nucleotides read TGTGCCAGCAGCTGGGAATGGAGTAGGGGCTACACCTTC.

The genes are TRBV25-1 and TRBJ1-6; D remains ambiguous. The V end lost 5 bases, the J end lost 0 bases, and 8 bases lay between the germline ends. Germline values: CDR1 MGHDK, CDR2 SYGVNS. This CDR3 spans 15 amino acids. CDR3 bases: TGTGCCAGCAGTTTCGACCTCTCCTATAATTCACCCCTCCACTTT. It encodes CASSFDLSYNSPLHF.

This clonotype was recorded many times. The chain joins TRBV14 to TRBJ2-7; no clear D gene. The CDR3 extends over 12 amino acids. V was cut by 0 bases and J by 5 bases, with 5 bases left in between. Germline CDR1 reads SGHDN; CDR2 reads FVKESK. This chain's CDR3 is CASSQDRDEQYF. CDR3 sequence (DNA): TGTGCCAGCAGCCAAGATAGAGACGAGCAGTACTTC.

This clonotype has a count of ten or more. J is TRBJ2-5 and V is TRBV9; no definite D call. V gave up 4 bases and J gave up 5 bases, with 15 bases separating them. This CDR3 is 14 amino acids long. Germline values: CDR1 SGDLS, CDR2 YYNGEE. The CDR3 bases are TGTGCCAGCAGCCCCCCGGGCGTCGGGGAGACCCAGTACTTC. Protein product: CASSPPGVGETQYF.

A note on this clonotype: This may stem from a read error, because a much larger clone lies one nucleotide away. The chain joins TRBV7-3 to TRBJ1-6; D gene uncertain. The CDR3 length is 15 residues. Germline assignment: CDR1 SGHTA and CDR2 FQGTGA. The CDR3 nucleotides read TGTGCCAGCCGCTTATGGGTTTCCTATAATTCACCCCTCCACTTT. It yields the protein CASRLWVSYNSPLHF. Full variable domain (missing parts from reference TRBV7-3 and TRBJ1-6): GAGVSQTPSNKVTEKGKYVELRCDPISGHTALYWYRQSLGQGPEFLIYFQGTGAADDSGLPNDRFFAVRPEGSVSTLKIQRTERGDSAVYLCASRLWVSYNSPLHFGNGTRLTVT.

This chain uses TRBV25-1 with TRBJ1-2; D gene uncertain. V lost 6 bases and J 3 bases, leaving 14 bases between the germline ends. The V gene's germline CDR1 is MGHDK and CDR2 SYGVNS. The CDR3 has 14 amino acids. As DNA, the CDR3 is TGTGCCAGCAGCTCCAGGACTGCTTACTATGGCTACACCTTC. The encoded protein is CASSSRTAYYGYTF.

This clonotype was seen ten or more times. The chain has TRBV24-1 and TRBJ1-1, with D unresolved. Germline lookup yields CDR1 KGHDR and CDR2 SFDVKD. The V gene lost 0 bases and the J gene lost 0 bases, with 10 bases spanning the gap. The CDR3 extends over 16 amino acids. The CDR3 sequence: CATSDLFAILNTEAFF. The CDR3 bases are TGTGCCACCAGTGATTTGTTCGCCATTTTGAACACTGAAGCTTTCTTT.

This clonotype has more than one count but fewer than ten. The V call is TRBV9, the J call TRBJ2-2, with 7 bases identical to TRBD1. This CDR3 spans 16 amino acids. V gave up 6 bases and J gave up 4 bases; unmatched junction bases: 12. From germline, CDR1 is SGDLS and CDR2 YYNGEE. CDR3 protein: CASNPQRGLGTGELFF. For the CDR3, the DNA is TGTGCCAGCAACCCTCAGAGGGGGCTGGGCACCGGGGAGCTGTTTTTT.

This clonotype was picked up many times. The chain employs TRBV25-1 and TRBJ2-5; the D gene is possibly TRBD2 (5 bases). Germline V gene sequence: CDR1 MGHDK, CDR2 SYGVNS. V was cut by 2 bases and J by 4 bases, with 11 bases left in between. The CDR3 is made up of 14 amino acids. This chain's CDR3 is CASSEEGYPETQYF. The CDR3 bases are TGTGCCAGCAGTGAAGAGGGATATCCAGAGACCCAGTACTTC.

This clonotype was recorded at least ten times. This sequence joins TRBV25-1 and TRBJ2-5; a weak D match, TRBD1 (5 bases). V lost 4 bases and J 2 bases, leaving 8 bases between the germline ends. Germline V CDR1 and CDR2: MGHDK, SYGVNS. This CDR3 has 13 residues. The CDR3 loop reads CASSAGPQETQYF. The CDR3 DNA reads as TGTGCCAGCAGTGCAGGGCCTCAAGAGACCCAGTACTTC. The full variable domain, in which reference TRBV25-1 and TRBJ2-5 provide the parts outside the CDR3, is EADIYQTPRYLVIGTGKKITLECSQTMGHDKMYWYQQDPGMELHLIHYSYGVNSTEKGDLSSESTVSRIRTEHFPLTLESARPSHTSQYLCASSAGPQETQYFGPGTRLLVL.

The table lists this clonotype with many counts. The chain links TRBV10-3 to TRBJ2-7, with 7 bases fitting TRBD2. This CDR3 contains 15 residues. CDR1 and CDR2 (germline): ENHRY, SYGVKD. After removal of 4 bases from V and 2 bases from J, the junction contained 8 bases not matched to a gene. The CDR3 protein is CAISGPSGVTYEQYF. The DNA of the CDR3 is TGTGCCATCAGTGGCCCTAGCGGCGTAACCTACGAGCAGTACTTC.

The V call is TRBV10-3, the J call TRBJ1-2; D not certain. V dropped 4 bases and J dropped 4 bases, with 13 bases sitting between them. The CDR3 is made up of 14 amino acids. In germline, CDR1 is ENHRY, CDR2 SYGVKD. CDR3 in DNA: TGTGCCATCAGTGTACAGTCGGGCGGCTATGGCTACACCTTC. Its translation: CAISVQSGGYGYTF.

This clonotype was counted a single time. A read error is likely, as this CDR3 ends without the conserved phenylalanine or tryptophan. This rearrangement joins TRBV12-3 or TRBV12-4 to TRBJ2-7; tentatively, D is TRBD1 (6 bases). V lost 3 bases to trimming and J lost 3 bases, with 6 bases between them. The CDR3 has 12 amino acids. The chain's CDR3 is CASSFRGYEQYC. CDR3 coding DNA: TGTGCCAGCAGTTTCAGGGGCTACGAGCAGTACTGC.

In its sample, this clonotype was seen many times. This sequence joins TRBV14 and TRBJ2-7; D is uncertain. Germline assignment: CDR1 SGHDN and CDR2 FVKESK. There are 15 residues in the CDR3. Trimming pared 1 base from V and 1 base from J, leaving 11 bases between. The CDR3 sequence: CASSQGHLLSYEQYF. As DNA, the CDR3 is TGTGCCAGCAGCCAAGGCCACCTACTATCCTACGAGCAGTACTTC.

As regards this clonotype: A much more abundant neighbour one base away suggests this may be a read error. V usage is TRBV5-6 and J usage is TRBJ2-5; D unclear. The CDR3 runs to 13 residues. Germline loops: CDR1 SGHDT, CDR2 YYEEEE. CDR3 region: CASSLYPAETQCF. The CDR3 DNA sequence: TGTGCCAGCAGCTTGTATCCCGCAGAGACCCAGTGCTTC. The full variable domain, with the rest looked up from reference TRBV5-6 and TRBJ2-5, is DAGVTQSPTHLIKTRGQQVTLRCSPKSGHDTVSWYQQALGQGPQFIFQYYEEEERQRGNFPDRFSGHQFPNYSSELNVNALLLGDSALYLCASSLYPAETQCFGPGTRLLVL.

The chain couples TRBV10-3 to TRBJ2-5, with 8 bases aligning to TRBD1. The junction had 11 bases not matched to a gene; V was cut back by 8 bases and J by 9 bases. CDR1 is ENHRY, CDR2 SYGVKD, per germline. This CDR3 is 13 amino acids long. The CDR3 here is CAIGQGGNQPQYF. CDR3 DNA sequence: TGTGCCATCGGACAGGGTGGGAATCAGCCCCAGTACTTC.

A few counts support this clonotype. The chain carries TRBV10-3 and TRBJ1-5; possible D gene TRBD1, 5 bases. CDR1 and CDR2 (germline): ENHRY, SYGVKD. V shed 10 bases and J shed 0 bases, with 16 bases lying between them. The CDR3 extends over 15 amino acids. CDR3 in amino acids: CASSARDYSNQPQHF. The DNA for the CDR3 is TGTGCCAGCAGCGCCAGGGATTATAGCAATCAGCCCCAGCATTTT.